Presented here are 24 T cell receptor beta chains from one specimen sequenced in a study of T cell responses to AZD1222 COVID-19 vaccine. The protocol was immunoSEQ multiplex PCR, while the TCRdb copy is restricted to in-frame clones and leaves out a portion. The data hold roughly 97,000 clones, with over 75% observed a single time. This specimen consisted of peripheral blood, obtained on day 0 of AZD1222 vaccination. Receptors were obtained from an adult in good health.

The chain employs TRBV2 and TRBJ1-5; D gene ambiguous. Germline loops: CDR1 SNHLY, CDR2 FYNNEI. Between the trimmed V and J ends, which lost 0 bases and 0 bases, there was a span of 6 bases. The CDR3 length is 15 residues. For the CDR3, the DNA is TGTGCCAGCAGTGAAGCGGGGAATAGCAATCAGCCCCAGCATTTT. Encoded protein: CASSEAGNSNQPQHF. Supplemented by reference TRBV2 and TRBJ1-5, the full variable domain reads EPEVTQTPSHQVTQMGQEVILRCVPISNHLYFYWYRQILGQKVEFLVSFYNNEISEKSEIFDDQFSVERPDGSNFTLKIRSTKLEDSAMYFCASSEAGNSNQPQHFGDGTRLSIL.

The rearrangement links TRBV6-5 to TRBJ1-1; D remains ambiguous. There are 13 residues in the CDR3. The V end was cut by 5 bases, the J end by 6 bases, with 13 bases between. The germline CDR1 and CDR2 sequences are MNHEY and SVGAGI. In nucleotides, the CDR3 is TGTGCCAGCAGTCAAAGGAACCACGCTGAAGCTTTCTTT. Its translation: CASSQRNHAEAFF.

The rearrangement links TRBV18 to TRBJ2-1; D possibly uses TRBD1 or TRBD2 (5 bases each). Trimming removed 2 bases at V and 9 bases at J, with 14 bases between. Germline V gives CDR1 KGHSH, CDR2 LQKENI. This CDR3 has 14 amino acids. The CDR3 DNA follows: TGTGCCAGCTCACCATGGGACGGCAAGCCTGAGCAGTTCTTC. Translation gives CASSPWDGKPEQFF. The full variable domain, in which reference TRBV18 and TRBJ2-1 provide the parts outside the CDR3, is NAGVMQNPRHLVRRRGQEARLRCSPMKGHSHVYWYRQLPEEGLKFMVYLQKENIIDESGMPKERFSAEFPKEGPSILRIQQVVRGDSAAYFCASSPWDGKPEQFFGPGTRLTVL.

The J gene is TRBJ1-4, the V gene TRBV3-1 (or the pseudogene TRBV3-2); 10 positions agree with TRBD1. Germline V gene lookup returns CDR1 LGHDT and CDR2 YNNKEL (reference sequence). V lost 3 bases and J lost 0; bases outside the gene matches: 4. This CDR3 has 17 amino acids. CDR3 in DNA: TGTGCCAGCAGCCATCCAGGACAGGGGGCAACTAATGAAAAACTGTTTTTT. It yields the protein CASSHPGQGATNEKLFF.

This chain joins TRBV18 and TRBJ1-4; no firm D call. The V end lost 1 base, the J end lost 0 bases, and 9 bases lay between the germline ends. This CDR3 spans 16 amino acids. Germline CDR1 reads KGHSH; CDR2 reads LQKENI. For the CDR3, the DNA is TGTGCCAGCTCACCACTGGACGGTCCAACTAATGAAAAACTGTTTTTT. Encoded protein: CASSPLDGPTNEKLFF.

This chain connects TRBV24-1 to TRBJ2-7; no clear D gene. CDR1 and CDR2 (germline): KGHDR, SFDVKD. The CDR3 is made up of 15 amino acids. The V and J ends lost 4 bases and 0 bases respectively, with 12 bases between them. CDR3 nucleotide sequence: TGTGCCACCAGTGACCCCGGACGGAGCTCCTACGAGCAGTACTTC. As protein: CATSDPGRSSYEQYF.

The chain has TRBV30 and TRBJ1-1; weak D call: TRBD1 (5 bases). Trimming shortened V by 5 bases and J by 0 bases, and 10 bases separated the two germline ends. Germline loops: CDR1 GTSNPN, CDR2 SVGIG (reference sequence). The CDR3 consists of 13 residues. For the CDR3, the DNA is TGTGCCTGGCGGACATTGATGAACACTGAAGCTTTCTTT. Its protein product is CAWRTLMNTEAFF.

The rearrangement links TRBV7-6 to TRBJ1-2, with a weak D call TRBD1 (6 bases). V lost 2 bases, J lost 1 base, and 11 bases lay in between. Germline lookup yields CDR1 SGHVS and CDR2 FNYEAQ. This CDR3 has 15 amino acids. This CDR3 is CASSLTGNNNYGYTF. In DNA form, the CDR3 reads TGTGCCAGCAGCTTAACAGGGAACAATAACTATGGCTACACCTTC. Full variable domain (outside the CDR3, taken from reference TRBV7-6 and TRBJ1-2): GAGVSQSPRYKVTKRGQDVALRCDPISGHVSLYWYRQALGQGPEFLTYFNYEAQQDKSGLPNDRFSAERPEGSISTLTIQRTEQRDSAMYRCASSLTGNNNYGYTFGSGTRLTVV.

V is TRBV9 and J is TRBJ1-5; a possible D gene is TRBD1 (6 bases). Germline loops: CDR1 SGDLS, CDR2 YYNGEE. The CDR3 runs to 15 residues. V was clipped by 4 bases and J by 6 bases, with 17 bases between them. The CDR3 reads CASSPGEGGSQPQHF. Written as DNA, the CDR3 is TGTGCCAGCAGCCCCGGGGAGGGGGGTAGTCAGCCCCAGCATTTT. The full variable domain, with the rest looked up from reference TRBV9 and TRBJ1-5, is DSGVTQTPKHLITATGQRVTLRCSPRSGDLSVYWYQQSLDQGLQFLIQYYNGEERAKGNILERFSAQQFPDLHSELNLSSLELGDSALYFCASSPGEGGSQPQHFGDGTRLSIL.

This chain joins TRBV29-1 and TRBJ2-3, with 10 bases fitting TRBD2. Germline assignment: CDR1 SQVTM and CDR2 ANQGSEA. With 2 bases clipped from V and 6 bases from J, the junction kept 8 bases outside the gene matches. The length of the CDR3 is 15 residues. The CDR3 region has the DNA TGCAGCGTTGAAAAGACTAGCGGGCGTCGGGATACGCAGTATTTT. It translates to CSVEKTSGRRDTQYF.

Comments on this clone: Other DNA sequences in the same sample also yield this CDR3. The J gene is TRBJ2-7, the V gene TRBV19; 7 positions agree with TRBD1. Germline CDR1 reads LNHDA; CDR2 reads SQIVND (reference sequence). The trim removed 3 bases at V and 5 bases at J, leaving 1 base unmatched. CDR3 length: 12 residues. The CDR3 DNA reads as TGTGCCAGTAGTATCGACAGGGACGAGCAGTACTTC. The encoded protein is CASSIDRDEQYF.

This chain joins TRBV18 and TRBJ1-3; no definite D call. The germline V and J ends were trimmed by 3 bases and 3 bases, with 12 bases remaining between them. This CDR3 contains 15 residues. Germline V gives CDR1 KGHSH, CDR2 LQKENI. The CDR3 is CASSPETSFGNTIYF. CDR3 nucleotide sequence: TGTGCCAGCTCACCTGAGACATCCTTTGGAAACACCATATATTTT.

V and J are TRBV10-3 and TRBJ1-4; a possible D gene is TRBD1 (5 bases). Trimming stripped 2 bases from V and 6 bases from J, with 7 bases between. This CDR3 is 13 amino acids long. Germline values: CDR1 ENHRY, CDR2 SYGVKD. The CDR3 sequence is CAISEQGDEKLFF. CDR3 nucleotides: TGTGCCATCAGTGAGCAGGGAGATGAAAAACTGTTTTTT.

The chain combines TRBV2 with TRBJ1-2, with D possibly TRBD1 on 5 matching bases. The germline gives CDR1 SNHLY, CDR2 FYNNEI. V was pared by 4 bases and J by 2 bases, with 11 bases between. The CDR3 spans 14 residues. The CDR3 DNA follows: TGTGCCAGCAGTGTAGGAGGGGAGAACTATGGCTACACCTTC. Amino acid sequence: CASSVGGENYGYTF.

V is TRBV25-1 and J is TRBJ2-5; 14 nucleotides agree with TRBD2. V shed 4 bases and J 5 bases; nucleotides not matched to a gene: 9. This CDR3 region has 17 residues. Germline V gene lookup returns CDR1 MGHDK and CDR2 SYGVNS. For the CDR3, the DNA is TGTGCCAGCAGTGGTTTCTGGACTAGCGGGGGGCTGGAGACCCAGTACTTC. It specifies CASSGFWTSGGLETQYF.

The rearrangement links TRBV2 to TRBJ2-3; no reliable D call. The CDR3 is 12 residues long. V was clipped by 7 bases and J by 0 bases, with 5 bases between them. CDR1 SNHLY and CDR2 FYNNEI come from the germline V gene. In DNA, the CDR3 is TGTGCCAGCACTGTGAGCACAGATACGCAGTATTTT. It specifies CASTVSTDTQYF. The full variable domain, rest sourced from reference TRBV2 and TRBJ2-3, is EPEVTQTPSHQVTQMGQEVILRCVPISNHLYFYWYRQILGQKVEFLVSFYNNEISEKSEIFDDQFSVERPDGSNFTLKIRSTKLEDSAMYFCASTVSTDTQYFGPGTRLTVL.

This rearrangement joins TRBV19 to TRBJ2-2; D uncertain. Looked up from germline, CDR1 is LNHDA and CDR2 is SQIVND (reference sequence). V was trimmed by 5 bases and J by 3 bases, leaving 13 bases between them. This CDR3 contains 15 residues. The CDR3 bases are TGTGCCAGTAGTGATCCTGGCCGAGACACCGGGGAGCTGTTTTTT. Protein product: CASSDPGRDTGELFF.

The gene calls are TRBV30 and TRBJ2-2; D is ambiguous. CDR1 is GTSNPN and CDR2 is SVGIG in the germline V gene (reference sequence). Trimming cost V 1 base and J 6 bases, with 15 bases left between them. The length of the CDR3 is 15 residues. The CDR3 here is CAWSDHPDGPGELFF. DNA for the CDR3: TGTGCCTGGAGTGACCACCCGGACGGTCCCGGGGAGCTGTTTTTT. Variable domain in full (rest from reference TRBV30 and TRBJ2-2): SQTIHQWPATLVQPVGSPLSLECTVEGTSNPNLYWYRQAAGRGLQLLFYSVGIGQISSEVPQNLSASRPQDRQFILSSKKLLLSDSGFYLCAWSDHPDGPGELFFGEGSRLTVL.

This sequence joins TRBV6-5 and TRBJ2-5, with D hard to call. From germline, CDR1 is MNHEY and CDR2 SVGAGI. V shed 2 bases and J shed 5 bases, with 6 bases lying between them. There are 12 residues in the CDR3. This CDR3 is CASSYPWETQYF. CDR3 in DNA: TGTGCCAGCAGTTACCCGTGGGAGACCCAGTACTTC.

The rearrangement joins TRBV7-2 to TRBJ2-6; D is possibly TRBD1 (6 bases). Germline CDR1 and CDR2: SGHTA and FQGNSA. This CDR3 spans 17 amino acids. Trimming took 1 base from V and 4 from J, leaving 14 bases between them. CDR3 nucleotide sequence: TGTGCCAGCAGCTTAGGGGGGCCACTGGCGGGGGCCAACGTCCTGACTTTC. The encoded protein is CASSLGGPLAGANVLTF.

V usage is TRBV5-1 and J usage is TRBJ1-1, with 9 bases that match TRBD1. CDR1 is SGHRS and CDR2 is YFSETQ in the germline V gene. V lost 2 bases and J lost 7; bases outside the gene matches: 3. The CDR3 runs to 13 residues. Here the CDR3 reads CASSLGTGHEAFF. CDR3 bases: TGCGCCAGCAGCTTAGGGACAGGGCATGAAGCTTTCTTT.

The genes are TRBV20-1 and TRBJ1-2; no definite D call. CDR1 is DFQATT, CDR2 SNEGSKA, per germline (reference sequence). The CDR3 spans 12 residues. Trimming removed 3 bases at V and 4 bases at J, with 9 bases between. Written as DNA, the CDR3 is TGCAGTGCTAGTGGGGAGACCTATGGCTACACCTTC. Encoded protein: CSASGETYGYTF.

This chain's CDR3 is CASVGGWNSLGYTF. The CDR3 DNA sequence: TGTGCCAGCGTGGGGGGATGGAACTCTTTGGGCTACACCTTC. V is TRBV2 and J is TRBJ1-2; maybe TRBD1 (5 bases). The CDR3 extends over 14 amino acids. Germline loops: CDR1 SNHLY, CDR2 FYNNEI. V lost 8 bases and J 8 bases, leaving 21 bases between the germline ends. Full variable domain (outside the CDR3, taken from reference TRBV2 and TRBJ1-2): EPEVTQTPSHQVTQMGQEVILRCVPISNHLYFYWYRQILGQKVEFLVSFYNNEISEKSEIFDDQFSVERPDGSNFTLKIRSTKLEDSAMYFCASVGGWNSLGYTFGSGTRLTVV.

The chain carries TRBV11-3 and TRBJ2-6; 8 bases match TRBD2. Germline V gene lookup returns CDR1 SGHNT and CDR2 YENEEA. This CDR3 is built from 20 residues. Trimming cost V 0 bases and J 0 bases; bases outside gene matches: 10. CDR3 DNA: TGTGCCAGCAGCTTAGATTCGTGGCGGGGGGCCAGCTCTGGGGCCAACGTCCTGACTTTC. Its protein product is CASSLDSWRGASSGANVLTF. Full variable domain (missing parts from reference TRBV11-3 and TRBJ2-6): EAGVVQSPRYKIIEKKQPVAFWCNPISGHNTLYWYLQNLGQGPELLIRYENEEAVDDSQLPKDRFSAERLKGVDSTLKIQPAELGDSAVYLCASSLDSWRGASSGANVLTFGAGSRLTVL.